This T cell receptor beta chain appears in the sequencing data of a study of T-cell reconstitution after alpha-beta-depleted transplantation in children. TCRbeta library construction was performed incorporating unique molecular identifiers. TCRdb re-analysed the PCR reads in MiXCR, keeping a single row per CDR3 protein. The data hold fewer than 550,000 distinct CDR3 sequences, with about 17% observed a single time. CDR1 DFQATT and CDR2 SNEGSKA come from the germline V gene (reference sequence). The CDR3 is made up of 13 amino acids. Trimming stripped 2 bases from V and 1 base from J, with 7 bases between. This clonotype was recorded a few times. No antigen is known for it. Study outcomes and limitations: From newly produced T cells came most of the T-cell counts and diversity one year after transplant.

The rearrangement links TRBV20-1 to TRBJ2-3; D is unclear. This receptor was obtained from a boy less than two years old who had a stem cell transplant for Wiskott-Aldrich syndrome, so the T cells may come from the graft donor. The specimen was PBMCs, mostly from graft donor cells, collected 360 days after TCRalphabeta/CD19-depleted stem cell transplant. CDR3 amino acids: CSARLTGTDTQYF. The CDR3 nucleotides are TGCAGTGCTAGATTAACGGGCACAGATACGCAGTATTTT.